Following are 13 T cell receptor beta chains from one sample sequenced in a study of blood T cell repertoires in COVID-19. Assay: immunoSEQ multiplex PCR; the TCRdb copy retains only in-frame clones and omits some. The sample shows fewer than 500,000 clones, roughly 90% of them seen only once. Sequenced material: peripheral blood. The receptor source for this set is a woman aged 25-40 years with acute or convalescent COVID-19.

V is TRBV2 and J is TRBJ1-2, with a possible D match to TRBD1 (5 bases). The germline gives CDR1 SNHLY, CDR2 FYNNEI. The CDR3 contains 12 residues. V lost 7 bases to trimming and J lost 6 bases, with 12 bases between them. The CDR3 DNA reads as TGTGCCAGCAATGGTCCAGGGAATGGCTACACCTTC. Translated: CASNGPGNGYTF.

V is TRBV7-9 and J is TRBJ2-7; D not resolved. The germline CDR1 and CDR2 sequences are SEHNR and FQNEAQ (reference sequence). This CDR3 is built from 11 residues. Trimming stripped 2 bases from V and 4 bases from J, with 3 bases between. The CDR3 spells CASSLLYEQYF. The CDR3 DNA follows: TGTGCCAGCAGCTTATTATACGAGCAGTACTTC.

V usage is TRBV9 and J usage is TRBJ1-3, with TRBD1 identical over 7 bases. CDR3 size: 17 residues. V lost 3 bases to trimming and J lost 0 bases; unmatched junction nucleotides: 9. The germline CDR1 and CDR2 sequences are SGDLS and YYNGEE. DNA of the CDR3: TGTGCCAGCAGCGAACTAGACAGGGTATACTCTGGAAACACCATATATTTT. Encoded protein: CASSELDRVYSGNTIYF.

The chain joins TRBV7-6 to TRBJ2-6, with D perhaps TRBD1 (5 bases). The CDR3 has 17 amino acids. Germline V gene sequence: CDR1 SGHVS, CDR2 FNYEAQ. Trimming left V 1 base short and J 0 bases short, with 10 bases between. Here the CDR3 reads CASSLGPTDSGANVLTF. The DNA for the CDR3 is TGTGCCAGCAGCTTAGGCCCGACAGACTCTGGGGCCAACGTCCTGACTTTC.

This chain's CDR3 is CASSQEGGGGPYEQFF. The CDR3 DNA sequence: TGTGCCAGCAGCCAAGAGGGAGGGGGGGGCCCGTATGAGCAGTTCTTC. The chain is built from TRBV4-2 and TRBJ2-1; a weak D match, TRBD2 (7 bases). Germline CDR1 is LGHNA and CDR2 is YNFKEQ. The V and J ends lost 0 bases and 8 bases respectively, with 17 bases between them. The CDR3 is made up of 16 amino acids.

A single count supports this clone. The V gene is TRBV7-8, the J gene TRBJ2-5, with 11 positions matching TRBD2. This CDR3 spans 17 amino acids. The germline V gene encodes CDR1 SGHVS and CDR2 FQNEAQ. The V segment lost 5 bases and the J segment 5 bases; nucleotides outside the gene matches: 13. This chain's CDR3 is CASSPGGASGGPETQYF. DNA of the CDR3: TGTGCCAGCAGCCCAGGGGGGGCTAGCGGGGGGCCGGAGACCCAGTACTTC.

The genes are TRBV10-2 and TRBJ1-2; TRBD1 matches 7 bases. Trimming took 6 bases from V and 6 from J; bases not matched to a gene: 7. CDR3 length: 13 residues. Germline V gene lookup returns CDR1 WSHSY and CDR2 SAAADI. The CDR3 bases are TGCGCCAGCAGACCGACAGGGTATGATGGCTACACCTTC. Residues: CASRPTGYDGYTF.

The chain employs TRBV15 and TRBJ2-5; 7 nucleotides agree with TRBD1. Germline V gene lookup returns CDR1 LNHNV and CDR2 YYDKDF (reference sequence). With V trimmed by 5 bases and J by 4 bases, 4 bases remained unmatched. The CDR3 consists of 13 residues. DNA of the CDR3: TGTGCCACCAGCTCCGGGACAGTAGAGACCCAGTACTTC. Translating it yields CATSSGTVETQYF.

This clone was seen only a few times. The V gene is TRBV11-2, the J gene TRBJ2-6; maybe TRBD2 (5 bases). The V gene's germline CDR1 is SGHAT and CDR2 FQNNGV. The CDR3 spans 18 residues. The germline V and J ends were trimmed by 1 base and 0 bases, with 13 bases remaining between them. The CDR3 is CASSLVVPGSSGANVLTF. The DNA for the CDR3 is TGTGCCAGCAGCTTAGTTGTGCCGGGGAGCTCTGGGGCCAACGTCCTGACTTTC.

CDR3 coding DNA: TGTGCCAGCACCACCGACAGGGGCAGCGAGCAGTACTTC. It specifies CASTTDRGSEQYF. J is TRBJ2-7 and V is TRBV2, with TRBD1 matching over 8 bases. The CDR3 totals 13 residues. Germline CDR1 and CDR2: SNHLY and FYNNEI. The junction had 8 bases not matched to a gene; V was cut back by 7 bases and J by 6 bases.

This chain joins TRBV6-6 and TRBJ2-5; D uncertain. The V end was cut by 0 bases, the J end by 4 bases, with 6 bases between. Germline V gene data show CDR1 as MNHNY and CDR2 as SVGAGI (reference sequence). The length of the CDR3 is 13 residues. The CDR3 loop is CASSYSFVETQYF. The CDR3 DNA reads as TGTGCCAGCAGTTACTCGTTCGTAGAGACCCAGTACTTC.

The chain couples TRBV2 to TRBJ1-5; D call uncertain. V was shortened by 6 bases and J by 5 bases, with 11 bases between the two germline ends. Germline CDR1 is SNHLY and CDR2 is FYNNEI. CDR3 size: 13 residues. The chain's CDR3 is CASSPSSYQPQHF. CDR3 in DNA: TGTGCCAGCAGCCCCTCCTCCTATCAGCCCCAGCATTTT.

The V call is TRBV27, the J call TRBJ2-3; D gene unclear. CDR3 size: 16 residues. V lost 6 bases and J lost 1, with 17 bases in between. CDR1 is MNHEY and CDR2 is SMNVEV in the germline V gene (reference sequence). CDR3 sequence reads: CASRPLGQLGTDTQYF. The CDR3, as DNA: TGTGCCAGCAGGCCTCTTGGGCAACTTGGCACAGATACGCAGTATTTT.